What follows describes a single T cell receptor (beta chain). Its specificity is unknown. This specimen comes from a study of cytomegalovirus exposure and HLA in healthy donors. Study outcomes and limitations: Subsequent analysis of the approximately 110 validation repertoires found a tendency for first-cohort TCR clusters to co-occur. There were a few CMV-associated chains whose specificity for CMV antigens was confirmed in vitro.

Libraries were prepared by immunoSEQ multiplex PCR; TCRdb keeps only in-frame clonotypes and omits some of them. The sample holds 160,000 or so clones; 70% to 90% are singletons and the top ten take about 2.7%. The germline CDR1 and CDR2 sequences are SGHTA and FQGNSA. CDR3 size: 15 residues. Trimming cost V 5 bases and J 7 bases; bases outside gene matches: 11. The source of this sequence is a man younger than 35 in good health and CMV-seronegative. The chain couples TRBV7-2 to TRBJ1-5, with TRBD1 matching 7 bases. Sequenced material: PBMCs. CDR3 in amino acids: CASSRSDREGQPQHF. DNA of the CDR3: TGTGCCAGCAGCCGGTCCGACAGGGAAGGCCAGCCCCAGCATTTT. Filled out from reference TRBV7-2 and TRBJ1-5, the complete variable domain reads GAGVSQSPSNKVTEKGKDVELRCDPISGHTALYWYRQSLGQGLEFLIYFQGNSAPDKSGLPSDRFSAERTGGSVSTLTIQRTQQEDSAVYLCASSRSDREGQPQHFGDGTRLSIL.